What follows are 30 T cell receptor beta chains derived from one specimen sequenced in a study of blood T cell repertoires in COVID-19. TCRdb's table, derived via immunoSEQ multiplex PCR, lists solely in-frame clones and lacks some. This table holds about 340,000 clones, 92% found once. Sequences were obtained from PBMCs or T cells enriched from blood (not recorded which). The receptors here all came from a woman aged 30 to 39 who had recovered from COVID-19.

CDR3 in amino acids: CASSNHSVPGTGELFF. In DNA form, the CDR3 reads TGTGCCAGCAGCAATCATTCTGTCCCGGGAACCGGGGAGCTGTTTTTT. This sequence joins TRBV21-1 and TRBJ2-2; the tabulated D call, TRBD2, remains unverified against the DNA. TRBV21-1 is annotated as a pseudogene. The CDR3 totals 16 residues.

Many counts were recorded for this clone. The V call is TRBV3-1 (or the pseudogene TRBV3-2), the J call TRBJ1-3; 8 bases line up with TRBD1. This CDR3 comprises 16 residues. Germline CDR1 LGHDT, CDR2 YNNKEL (reference sequence). The junction had 9 bases not matched to a gene; V was cut back by 5 bases and J by 3 bases. The CDR3 DNA is TGTGCCAGCAGCTCCACCCCAGGGGGCGGTGGAAACACCATATATTTT. It encodes CASSSTPGGGGNTIYF.

The chain links TRBV1 to TRBJ1-3. TRBV1 is flagged as a pseudogene. This CDR3 has 16 residues. In nucleotides, the CDR3 is TGCACCAGCAGCAGCGGGGGGGGACTGACTGGAAACACCATATATTTT. It yields the protein CTSSSGGGLTGNTIYF.

This chain uses TRBV5-5 with TRBJ1-6, with D maybe TRBD1 (5 bases). The CDR3 loop spans 16 amino acids. In germline, CDR1 is SGHKS, CDR2 YYEKEE (reference sequence). The V gene lost 3 bases and the J gene lost 8 bases, with 18 bases spanning the gap. The chain's CDR3 is CASSSLLGGTDSPLHF. The CDR3 DNA follows: TGTGCCAGCAGCTCGCTTCTGGGAGGGACTGATTCACCCCTCCACTTT.

This clone was observed once. This chain joins TRBV11-3 and TRBJ2-3; TRBD1 matches at 9 bases. The CDR3 sequence is 17 residues long. V lost 1 base and J lost 4; bases outside the gene matches: 9. Looked up from germline, CDR1 is SGHNT and CDR2 is YENEEA. CDR3 loop: CASSLGIQGAGADTQYF. CDR3 nucleotide sequence: TGTGCCAGCAGCTTAGGCATACAGGGGGCAGGGGCAGATACGCAGTATTTT.

V gene TRBV4-1 combines with J gene TRBJ1-6; maybe TRBD1 (6 bases). The germline CDR1 and CDR2 sequences are MGHRA and YSYEKL. The V and J ends lost 0 bases and 6 bases respectively, with 9 bases between them. The CDR3 totals 15 residues. Here the CDR3 reads CASSQEGGPNSPLHF. The DNA of the CDR3 is TGCGCCAGCAGCCAAGAAGGGGGACCTAATTCACCCCTCCACTTT.

This clone is a singleton in its sample. This chain uses TRBV19 with TRBJ2-3; D gene ambiguous. The germline V gene has CDR1 LNHDA and CDR2 SQIVND (reference sequence). The CDR3 length is 13 residues. The ends were cut back, 6 bases at V and 7 bases at J, with 14 bases in the middle. The DNA for the CDR3 is TGTGCCAGTAGCCCCGAGGAGTATTATACGCAGTATTTT. Translation: CASSPEEYYTQYF.

CDR3 residues: CATAGRVNTEAFF. The CDR3 DNA is TGTGCCACCGCTGGGCGGGTGAACACTGAAGCTTTCTTT. V and J are TRBV10-3 and TRBJ1-1; the D is unclear. This CDR3 has 13 residues. The germline CDR1 and CDR2 sequences are ENHRY and SYGVKD. V lost 10 bases, J lost 0 bases, and 12 bases lay in between.

The V call is TRBV4-1, the J call TRBJ2-3, with 16 bases fitting TRBD2. The CDR3 has 19 residues. CDR1 and CDR2 from the germline V gene are MGHRA and YSYEKL. With V trimmed by 0 bases and J by 1 base, 4 bases remained unmatched. The CDR3 bases are TGCGCCAGCAGCCAAGAGGGGACTAGCGGGAGGGGGGGCACAGATACGCAGTATTTT. Translation: CASSQEGTSGRGGTDTQYF.

In its sample, this clone was seen once. This chain connects TRBV7-9 to TRBJ2-3; D possibly corresponds to TRBD1 (5 bases). CDR1 is SEHNR, CDR2 FQNEAQ, per germline (reference sequence). The CDR3 loop spans 14 amino acids. V gave up 5 bases and J gave up 1 base, with 10 bases separating them. CDR3: CASSPGAGTDTQYF. The CDR3 region has the DNA TGTGCCAGCAGCCCTGGGGCTGGCACAGATACGCAGTATTTT.

In regard to this clone: Distinct nucleotide sequences in the sample also encode this CDR3. The rearrangement uses TRBV18 and TRBJ2-3; 14 bases agree with TRBD2. In germline, CDR1 is KGHSH, CDR2 LQKENI. V dropped 2 bases and J dropped 5; count of bases not matched to a gene: 0. CDR3 length equals 15 residues. The CDR3 is CASSPGLAGGDTQYF. The CDR3 DNA follows: TGTGCCAGCTCACCAGGACTAGCGGGAGGAGATACGCAGTATTTT.

The rearrangement joins TRBV7-2 to TRBJ1-1, with no clear D. The germline V gene encodes CDR1 SGHTA and CDR2 FQGNSA. The CDR3 runs 13 residues. Trimming removed 2 bases from V and 4 bases from J, with 8 bases in between. As DNA, the CDR3 is TGTGCCAGCAGCTTACAAGCCGGCACTGAAGCTTTCTTT. Translation: CASSLQAGTEAFF.

This clone was observed a handful of times. The chain uses TRBV3-1 (or the pseudogene TRBV3-2) and TRBJ1-6, with TRBD1 as a possible D gene (6 bases). Trimming stripped 7 bases from V and 6 bases from J, with 16 bases between. The CDR3 contains 15 residues. Germline V gene sequence: CDR1 LGHDT, CDR2 YNNKEL (reference sequence). In nucleotides, the CDR3 is TGTGCCAGCACCCCCGAGCCAGGGGCTAATTCACCCCTCCACTTT. Translating it yields CASTPEPGANSPLHF.

The rearrangement uses TRBV6-6 and TRBJ1-2; D possibly corresponds to TRBD1 (6 bases). Germline CDR1 is MNHNY and CDR2 is SVGAGI (reference sequence). CDR3 size: 16 residues. V was shortened by 8 bases and J by 8 bases, with 27 bases between the two germline ends. This CDR3 is CASSRQARTQLWGYTF. The CDR3 DNA sequence: TGTGCCAGCTCGCGACAGGCTCGAACCCAATTATGGGGCTACACCTTC.

Remarks on this clone: The junction and the germline gene differ at one end; a read error may be behind it. The J gene is TRBJ2-2, the V gene TRBV7-7, with 12 bases aligning to TRBD2. Germline lookup yields CDR1 SSHAT and CDR2 FNYEAQ (reference sequence). CDR3 length: 14 amino acids. The CDR3 is CASSQTSGSRELFF. The CDR3 DNA reads TGTGCTAGCAGCCAGACTAGCGGGAGCCGGGAGCTGTTTTTT. The full variable domain, its missing parts supplied by reference TRBV7-7 and TRBJ2-2, is GAGVSQSPRYKVTKRGQDVTLRCDPISSHATLYWYQQALGQGPEFLTYFNYEAQPDKSGLPSDRFSAERPEGSISTLTIQRTEQRDSAMYRCASSQTSGSRELFFGEGSRLTVL.

This chain uses TRBV6-5 with TRBJ2-2, with D possibly TRBD1 on 6 matching bases. There are 14 residues in the CDR3. The V gene's germline CDR1 is MNHEY and CDR2 SVGAGI. Trimming stripped 7 bases from V and 2 bases from J, with 11 bases between. CDR3 residues: CASTQGTNTGELFF. The DNA of the CDR3 is TGTGCCAGCACCCAGGGGACCAACACCGGGGAGCTGTTTTTT.

The chain carries TRBV9 and TRBJ1-5, with D uncertain. Germline V lookup: CDR1 SGDLS, CDR2 YYNGEE. V dropped 4 bases and J dropped 4 bases, with 6 bases sitting between them. The CDR3 has 12 residues. CDR3 coding DNA: TGTGCCAGCAGCTCCGGTAATCAGCCCCAGCATTTT. This sequence encodes CASSSGNQPQHF. Complete variable domain (other parts from reference TRBV9 and TRBJ1-5): DSGVTQTPKHLITATGQRVTLRCSPRSGDLSVYWYQQSLDQGLQFLIQYYNGEERAKGNILERFSAQQFPDLHSELNLSSLELGDSALYFCASSSGNQPQHFGDGTRLSIL.

This clone was recorded once. The V gene is TRBV18, the J gene TRBJ2-1, with D perhaps TRBD1 (6 bases). CDR1 KGHSH and CDR2 LQKENI come from the germline V gene. The CDR3 runs 14 residues. The germline V and J ends were trimmed by 3 bases and 5 bases, with 11 bases remaining between them. The CDR3 bases are TGTGCCAGCTCACCTGCACAGGGCAACAATGAGCAGTTCTTC. It codes for CASSPAQGNNEQFF.

V and J are TRBV2 and TRBJ2-4, with TRBD2 as a possible D gene (5 bases). Germline CDR1 and CDR2: SNHLY and FYNNEI. The CDR3 sequence is 15 residues long. Trimming left V 0 bases short and J 6 bases short, with 12 bases between. The CDR3 region has the DNA TGTGCCAGCAGTGAAGCTAGGGAGTTGGGAAACATTCAGTACTTC. It translates to CASSEARELGNIQYF.

The V gene is TRBV29-1, the J gene TRBJ2-7; the D gene is possibly TRBD2 (6 bases). This CDR3 is built from 13 residues. With 6 bases removed from V and 2 bases from J, the gap between germline ends came to 14 bases. Germline V CDR1 and CDR2: SQVTM, ANQGSEA. CDR3 loop: CSVVRDSAYEQYF. CDR3 nucleotides: TGCAGCGTAGTCAGGGACTCTGCCTACGAGCAGTACTTC.

The chain links TRBV5-6 to TRBJ2-3; TRBD2 agrees at 7 bases. CDR1 is SGHDT, CDR2 YYEEEE, per germline. The CDR3 covers 16 residues. J lost 4 bases, V lost 0 bases, and 8 bases had no gene match. CDR3: CASSLVRRERADTQYF. CDR3 in DNA: TGTGCCAGCAGCTTGGTAAGGCGGGAGAGGGCAGATACGCAGTATTTT.

The chain is built from TRBV10-3 and TRBJ1-1; TRBD1 might be the D (5 bases). CDR3 length equals 11 residues. Germline V gene lookup returns CDR1 ENHRY and CDR2 SYGVKD. Trimming took off 8 bases at V and 4 bases at J, with 8 bases between the two ends. The CDR3 protein is CAIGGGTEAFF. CDR3 in DNA: TGTGCCATCGGGGGAGGCACTGAAGCTTTCTTT.

The chain employs TRBV7-3 and TRBJ2-1; 9 bases line up with TRBD2. CDR3 size: 15 residues. V lost 5 bases, J lost 4 bases, and 6 bases stayed unmatched. Germline CDR1 is SGHTA and CDR2 is FQGTGA. The CDR3 coding sequence is TGTGCCAGCAGCCTCCAAGCGGGGGGTTACAATGAGCAGTTCTTC. Protein product: CASSLQAGGYNEQFF.

The V gene is TRBV5-5, the J gene TRBJ2-1; D remains ambiguous. The V end was cut by 3 bases, the J end by 9 bases, with 10 bases between. The CDR3 is made up of 12 amino acids. Germline loops: CDR1 SGHKS, CDR2 YYEKEE (reference sequence). CDR3 coding DNA: TGTGCCAGCAGCTCTCAGGAATTTGAGCAGTTCTTC. Translation gives CASSSQEFEQFF.

The chain joins TRBV5-6 to TRBJ2-7; D perhaps matches TRBD1 (5 bases). Germline CDR1 reads SGHDT; CDR2 reads YYEEEE. V lost 1 base, J lost 5 bases, and 16 bases lay in between. This CDR3 is built from 15 residues. In DNA form, the CDR3 reads TGTGCCAGCAGCTTGATGCAGGGTAAGGGCCACGAGCAGTACTTC. Its protein product is CASSLMQGKGHEQYF.

This chain links TRBV7-9 with TRBJ2-5; possible D gene TRBD2, 7 bases. CDR3 length: 12 amino acids. V was trimmed by 8 bases and J by 4 bases, leaving 11 bases between them. Germline V CDR1 and CDR2: SEHNR, FQNEAQ (reference sequence). CDR3: CASGGASETQYF. In nucleotides, the CDR3 is TGTGCCAGCGGGGGGGCGTCAGAGACCCAGTACTTC.

The rearrangement joins TRBV5-1 to TRBJ2-1; TRBD1 matches at 12 bases. Unmatched junction bases numbered 5, after V lost 3 bases and J lost 1 base. This CDR3 is built from 17 residues. The germline V gene encodes CDR1 SGHRS and CDR2 YFSETQ. CDR3: CASSSGTGGDSYNEQFF. The CDR3 nucleotides read TGCGCCAGCAGCTCCGGGACAGGGGGCGATTCCTACAATGAGCAGTTCTTC.

The genes are TRBV4-3 and TRBJ1-2; D is possibly TRBD1 (5 bases). The V end lost 1 base, the J end lost 4 bases, and 19 bases lay between the germline ends. The germline CDR1 and CDR2 sequences are LGHNA and YSLEER. The CDR3 loop spans 17 amino acids. This CDR3 reads CASSQASYKTDSYGYTF. The CDR3 DNA follows: TGCGCCAGCAGCCAAGCCTCCTATAAGACAGACTCCTATGGCTACACCTTC.

The chain carries TRBV27 and TRBJ2-7; unclear D gene. This CDR3 has 14 amino acids. V was cut by 3 bases and J by 2 bases, with 11 bases left in between. Germline V lookup: CDR1 MNHEY, CDR2 SMNVEV (reference sequence). The CDR3 loop reads CASSLALTPYEQYF. CDR3 nucleotides: TGTGCCAGCAGTTTGGCCTTAACCCCCTACGAGCAGTACTTC.

The chain carries TRBV5-5 and TRBJ1-2, with D possibly TRBD1 on 5 matching bases. V was clipped by 3 bases and J by 0 bases, with 12 bases between them. Per the germline V gene, CDR1 is SGHKS and CDR2 is YYEKEE (reference sequence). The CDR3 is 15 amino acids. This CDR3 reads CASSSPGQPNYGYTF. The CDR3 nucleotides read TGTGCCAGCAGCTCACCCGGACAACCTAACTATGGCTACACCTTC.